The 28 T cell receptor beta chains given below trace back to one sample, sequenced in a study of CD8 T cells in ankylosing spondylitis. General study findings and limits: There was a TCR beta motif, made of several highly homologous variants, that appeared characteristic of ankylosing spondylitis blood.

Their antigens are not known. Each CDR3 protein gets one entry after TCRdb re-called the 5' RACE reads with MiXCR. The sample includes a few hundred thousand distinct CDR3 sequences, roughly 8% of them seen just once. The sample comprised blood, either unsorted or a sorted T cell fraction (not recorded which). These TCRs come from a male donor with ankylosing spondylitis.

This clonotype came up a few times. The rearrangement joins TRBV18 to TRBJ1-1, with TRBD1 identical over 9 bases. The germline CDR1 and CDR2 sequences are KGHSH and LQKENI. The CDR3 extends over 15 amino acids. V lost 3 bases to trimming and J lost 4 bases; unmatched junction nucleotides: 6. The CDR3 spells CASSPDRGLSTEAFF. The CDR3, as DNA: TGTGCCAGCTCACCCGACAGGGGGTTGAGCACTGAAGCTTTCTTT. Full variable domain (rest looked up from reference TRBV18 and TRBJ1-1): NAGVMQNPRHLVRRRGQEARLRCSPMKGHSHVYWYRQLPEEGLKFMVYLQKENIIDESGMPKERFSAEFPKEGPSILRIQQVVRGDSAAYFCASSPDRGLSTEAFFGQGTRLTVV.

V and J are TRBV16 and TRBJ2-7; 14 positions match TRBD2. This CDR3 is 15 amino acids long. CDR1 KGHSY and CDR2 FQNENV come from the germline V gene. CDR3 coding DNA: TGTACAAGCAGCCAGGGACTAGCGGGAGTAAACGAGCAGTACTTC. It yields the protein CTSSQGLAGVNEQYF.

This clonotype was seen a few times. This chain uses TRBV5-6 with TRBJ2-3; possibly TRBD1 for D (6 bases). Trimming pared 3 bases from V and 4 bases from J, leaving 9 bases between. This CDR3 region has 13 residues. Germline CDR1 is SGHDT and CDR2 is YYEEEE. CDR3 sequence (DNA): TGTGCCAGCAGCTCACAGGGCCCAGATACGCAGTATTTT. This encodes CASSSQGPDTQYF.

A few counts support this clonotype. J is TRBJ2-7 and V is TRBV29-1, with 8 positions matching TRBD1. V lost 6 bases, J lost 2 bases, and 6 bases stayed unmatched. The germline V gene encodes CDR1 SQVTM and CDR2 ANQGSEA. This CDR3 has 13 residues. The CDR3, as DNA: TGCAGCGTGACCCGACAGGGGACCTACGAGCAGTACTTC. It is translated as CSVTRQGTYEQYF.

This clonotype was observed a handful of times. CDR3 sequence (DNA): TGTGCCATCAGTGGATGGACTAGCGGGAGAACAGATACGCAGTATTTT. Its protein product is CAISGWTSGRTDTQYF. V is TRBV10-3 and J is TRBJ2-3; 13 nucleotides match TRBD2. The CDR3 covers 16 residues. Per the germline V gene, CDR1 is ENHRY and CDR2 is SYGVKD. Germline trimming cut 4 bases from V and 3 bases from J; bases unmatched to any gene: 4.

This clonotype has more than one count but fewer than ten. V and J are TRBV2 and TRBJ2-5; weak D call: TRBD2 (5 bases). Germline CDR1 SNHLY, CDR2 FYNNEI. The CDR3 totals 12 residues. V shed 7 bases and J shed 3 bases, with 9 bases lying between them. The CDR3 DNA is TGTGCCAGCAACTACGGGGAAGAGACCCAGTACTTC. As protein: CASNYGEETQYF.

The chain is built from TRBV28 and TRBJ1-2; D is ambiguous. Germline lookup yields CDR1 MDHEN and CDR2 SYDVKM. V was pared by 7 bases and J by 0 bases, with 12 bases between. The CDR3 has 14 amino acids. The CDR3, as DNA: TGTGCCAGCAACCGCGATCGATCTAACTATGGCTACACCTTC. Protein product: CASNRDRSNYGYTF.

The chain joins TRBV6-7 to TRBJ2-3; D might be TRBD1 (6 bases). TRBV6-7 is flagged as an ORF with uncertain function. The CDR3 consists of 15 residues. V lost 2 bases and J lost 4, with 13 bases in between. CDR3 bases: TGTGCCAGCAGTTACCGCCAGGGGTCGGCAGATACGCAGTATTTT. Protein product: CASSYRQGSADTQYF.

This clonotype was detected a few times. CDR3 nucleotide sequence: TGTGCCAGCAGCACCCACAGCGGATCTACAGCTGAGCAGTTCTTC. Translating it yields CASSTHSGSTAEQFF. The chain carries TRBV7-8 and TRBJ2-1; D may be TRBD2 (5 bases). The V end was cut by 5 bases, the J end by 9 bases, with 20 bases between. The CDR3 extends over 15 amino acids. Germline values: CDR1 SGHVS, CDR2 FQNEAQ.

This clonotype was counted a few times. This chain uses TRBV5-1 with TRBJ2-5; possibly TRBD1 or TRBD2 for D (5 bases each). The V gene's germline CDR1 is SGHRS and CDR2 YFSETQ. The CDR3 has 15 residues. V gave up 1 base and J gave up 2 bases, with 12 bases separating them. As DNA, the CDR3 is TGCGCCAGCAGCTTGCTCCAGGGACGGCAAGAGACCCAGTACTTC. It translates to CASSLLQGRQETQYF.

The genes are TRBV7-6 and TRBJ2-1, with 7 nucleotides matching TRBD2. CDR3 length: 14 amino acids. Looked up from germline, CDR1 is SGHVS and CDR2 is FNYEAQ. J gave up 8 bases and V 4 bases, and 8 bases lay outside the gene matches. The CDR3 nucleotides read TGTGCCAGCAGCTCTGGGCCACTAGCGTATGAGCAGTTCTTC. It translates to CASSSGPLAYEQFF.

The chain uses TRBV4-2 and TRBJ2-7; TRBD2 aligns across 8 bases. Germline CDR1 is LGHNA and CDR2 is YNFKEQ. The CDR3 runs to 14 residues. With 3 bases clipped from V and 5 bases from J, the junction kept 6 bases outside the gene matches. The CDR3 coding sequence is TGTGCCAGCAGCCATGCCGGGACTAGTCACGAGCAGTACTTC. Amino acids: CASSHAGTSHEQYF.

The sample holds many counts of this clonotype. The gene calls are TRBV12-3 or TRBV12-4 and TRBJ1-2; 10 bases are shared with TRBD1. V was clipped by 6 bases and J by 4 bases; unmatched bases: 8. The CDR3 runs 15 residues. The chain's CDR3 is CASRIGTGEFYGYTF. As DNA, the CDR3 is TGTGCCAGCAGAATAGGGACAGGGGAATTCTATGGCTACACCTTC.

This clonotype has at least ten counts. This chain connects TRBV2 to TRBJ1-5; a possible D gene is TRBD1 (5 bases). V was pared by 4 bases and J by 2 bases, with 12 bases between. This CDR3 region has 15 residues. Germline V CDR1 and CDR2: SNHLY, FYNNEI. The CDR3 bases are TGTGCCAGCAGTGTCGGGGGGGTAGGCAATCAGCCCCAGCATTTT. It codes for CASSVGGVGNQPQHF.

This clonotype was counted ten times or more. V and J are TRBV20-1 and TRBJ2-7, with 7 bases matching TRBD1. CDR1 is DFQATT, CDR2 SNEGSKA, per germline (reference sequence). Trimming took 3 bases from V and 3 from J; bases not matched to a gene: 8. The CDR3 runs 14 residues. CDR3: CSARGQYGVYEQYF. The CDR3, as DNA: TGCAGTGCTAGGGGACAGTACGGGGTCTACGAGCAGTACTTC.

This clonotype turned up a few times. This sequence joins TRBV11-2 and TRBJ2-1; weak D call: TRBD1 (5 bases). Germline lookup yields CDR1 SGHAT and CDR2 FQNNGV. The V end was cut by 5 bases, the J end by 4 bases, with 21 bases between. CDR3 length: 17 amino acids. The CDR3 spells CASSDPMAGSLYNEQFF. The CDR3 DNA follows: TGTGCCAGCAGCGACCCCATGGCAGGGTCTTTGTACAATGAGCAGTTCTTC.

This clonotype occurred many times. V usage is TRBV9 and J usage is TRBJ2-1; 7 nucleotides match TRBD2. The CDR3 is made up of 13 amino acids. The V segment lost 7 bases and the J segment 3 bases; nucleotides outside the gene matches: 4. Germline CDR1 and CDR2: SGDLS and YYNGEE. The CDR3: CASAGLDYNEQFF. The CDR3 region has the DNA TGTGCCAGCGCCGGACTAGACTACAATGAGCAGTTCTTC.

The rearrangement links TRBV18 to TRBJ2-4, with D maybe TRBD2 (6 bases). With 2 bases removed from V and 6 bases from J, the gap between germline ends came to 14 bases. Germline V gene data show CDR1 as KGHSH and CDR2 as LQKENI. This CDR3 is 15 amino acids long. The CDR3 bases are TGTGCCAGCTCACCAATCGTCCACGGGAGAAACATTCAGTACTTC. As protein: CASSPIVHGRNIQYF.

The rearrangement links TRBV9 to TRBJ1-2; D is unresolved. Germline V gene data show CDR1 as SGDLS and CDR2 as YYNGEE. V was pared by 4 bases and J by 4 bases, with 14 bases between. CDR3 length equals 14 residues. CDR3 loop: CASSPETNLYGYTF. The CDR3 bases are TGTGCCAGCAGCCCCGAGACTAATCTCTATGGCTACACCTTC.

This clonotype occurred many times. The chain recombines TRBV29-1 with TRBJ1-2; no definite D call. This CDR3 is 16 amino acids long. CDR1 is SQVTM and CDR2 is ANQGSEA in the germline V gene. Trimming stripped 6 bases from V and 4 bases from J, with 24 bases between. CDR3 sequence (DNA): TGCAGCGTGGGAGAGGGCCACGGAAAGAGAAGCTATGGCTACACCTTC. It translates to CSVGEGHGKRSYGYTF. Variable domain in full (rest from reference TRBV29-1 and TRBJ1-2): SAVISQKPSRDICQRGTSLTIQCQVDSQVTMMFWYRQQPGQSLTLIATANQGSEATYESGFVIDKFPISRPNLTFSTLTVSNMSPEDSSIYLCSVGEGHGKRSYGYTFGSGTRLTVV.

At least ten counts were recorded for this clonotype. The genes are TRBV3-1 and TRBJ2-1; 8 bases map to TRBD2. Germline CDR1 LGHDT, CDR2 YNNKEL (reference sequence). The V and J ends lost 0 bases and 14 bases, in that order; junction bases with no gene match: 12. The CDR3 consists of 15 residues. CDR3 nucleotide sequence: TGTGCCAGCAGCCAAGATTGGGGAGCGGGAGTAGGCGAGTTCTTC. This encodes CASSQDWGAGVGEFF.

In this sample, this clonotype turned up a few times. The rearrangement uses TRBV20-1 and TRBJ1-2, with D possibly being TRBD1 (5 bases). CDR1 is DFQATT and CDR2 is SNEGSKA in the germline V gene (reference sequence). The CDR3 totals 12 residues. DNA of the CDR3: TGCAGAGGAGAGCGGGGGAACTATGGCTACACCTTC. Translating gives CRGERGNYGYTF.

J is TRBJ2-2 and V is TRBV20-1; 7 positions agree with TRBD1. The CDR3 runs 14 residues. J was trimmed by 0 bases and V by 3 bases; bases with no gene match: 1. Germline lookup yields CDR1 DFQATT and CDR2 SNEGSKA (reference sequence). CDR3 DNA sequence: TGCAGTGCTAGGGGACAGACGAACACCGGGGAGCTGTTTTTT. Its translation is CSARGQTNTGELFF.

The chain employs TRBV7-9 and TRBJ2-1; D is perhaps TRBD2 (6 bases). This CDR3 has 14 amino acids. CDR1 SEHNR and CDR2 FQNEAQ come from the germline V gene (reference sequence). The ends were cut back, 5 bases at V and 7 bases at J, with 15 bases in the middle. Here the CDR3 reads CASSVRPGANEQFF. In DNA form, the CDR3 reads TGTGCCAGCAGCGTAAGACCGGGAGCAAATGAGCAGTTCTTC. Looking up the rest from reference TRBV7-9 and TRBJ2-1 gives the full variable domain: DTGVSQNPRHKITKRGQNVTFRCDPISEHNRLYWYRQTLGQGPEFLTYFQNEAQLEKSRLLSDRFSAERPKGSFSTLEIQRTEQGDSAMYLCASSVRPGANEQFFGPGTRLTVL.

This clonotype has at least ten counts. The V call is TRBV3-1, the J call TRBJ1-2; a possible D gene is TRBD1 (6 bases). The CDR3 runs to 14 residues. Trimming took 4 bases from V and 8 from J, leaving 17 bases between them. Germline CDR1 LGHDT, CDR2 YNNKEL (reference sequence). CDR3: CASSRQNRVSGYTF. CDR3 DNA: TGTGCCAGCAGCCGTCAAAACAGGGTTTCCGGCTACACCTTC. The full variable domain, with the rest looked up from reference TRBV3-1 and TRBJ1-2, is DTAVSQTPKYLVTQMGNDKSIKCEQNLGHDTMYWYKQDSKKFLKIMFSYNNKELIINETVPNRFSPKSPDKAHLNLHINSLELGDSAVYFCASSRQNRVSGYTFGSGTRLTVV.

This clonotype was seen only a few times. The chain combines TRBV4-1 with TRBJ1-4, with D tentatively TRBD1 (5 bases). V was pared by 2 bases and J by 4 bases, with 11 bases between. CDR1 is MGHRA, CDR2 YSYEKL, per germline. The CDR3 length is 15 residues. CDR3 region: CASSQPGWGNEKLFF. CDR3 in DNA: TGCGCCAGCAGCCAACCAGGGTGGGGTAATGAAAAACTGTTTTTT.

The CDR3: CASGSGHISTDTQYF. The CDR3 nucleotides read TGTGCCAGCGGGTCGGGACACATTAGCACAGATACGCAGTATTTT. J is TRBJ2-3 and V is TRBV12-3 or TRBV12-4, with D perhaps matching TRBD1 (6 bases). V was clipped by 8 bases and J by 0 bases, with 15 bases between them. This CDR3 is built from 15 residues.

This rearrangement joins TRBV5-1 to TRBJ2-1; D is unresolved. The germline V and J ends were trimmed by 3 bases and 10 bases, with 20 bases remaining between them. The CDR3 extends over 15 amino acids. Looked up from germline, CDR1 is SGHRS and CDR2 is YFSETQ. CDR3 amino acids: CASSSLAKPAGEQFF. CDR3 coding DNA: TGCGCCAGCAGCTCGCTTGCGAAACCCGCCGGGGAGCAGTTCTTC.